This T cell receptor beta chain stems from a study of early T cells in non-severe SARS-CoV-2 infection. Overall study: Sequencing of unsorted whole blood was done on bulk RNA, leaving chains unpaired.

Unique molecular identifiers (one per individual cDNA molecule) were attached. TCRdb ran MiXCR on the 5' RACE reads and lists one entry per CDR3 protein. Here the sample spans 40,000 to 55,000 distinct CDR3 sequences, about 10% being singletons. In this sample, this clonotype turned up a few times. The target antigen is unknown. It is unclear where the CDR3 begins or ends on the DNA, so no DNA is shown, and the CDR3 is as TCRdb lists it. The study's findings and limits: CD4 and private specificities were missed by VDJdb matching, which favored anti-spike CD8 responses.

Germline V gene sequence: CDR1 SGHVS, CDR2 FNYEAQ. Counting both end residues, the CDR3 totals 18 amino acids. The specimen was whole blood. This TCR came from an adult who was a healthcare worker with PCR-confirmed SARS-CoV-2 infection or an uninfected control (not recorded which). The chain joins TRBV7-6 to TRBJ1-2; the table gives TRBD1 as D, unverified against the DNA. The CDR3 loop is CASSSDRQVSLTNYGYTF.